Listed here are 9 T cell receptor beta chains from one sample, sequenced in a study of T cells in Graves' hyperthyroidism and ophthalmopathy. Amplification targeted TCR beta CDR3 regions from RNA transcripts. Primed by the HTBI set, a first-round RT-PCR was run on the TCR CDR3. MiXCR was run by TCRdb on the multiplex PCR reads, yielding one entry per CDR3 protein. This table has around 300,000 distinct CDR3 sequences, about an eighth appearing once. What was sequenced was blood. The receptors originated from a middle-aged woman with Graves' ophthalmopathy.

The chain is built from TRBV18 and TRBJ1-1; 7 nucleotides agree with TRBD1. V lost 3 bases and J lost 0; bases outside the gene matches: 10. Germline CDR1 is KGHSH and CDR2 is LQKENI. The CDR3 length is 17 residues. DNA of the CDR3: TGTGCCAGCTCACCTCCCGCCCGGACAGGTCTGAACACTGAAGCTTTCTTT. It specifies CASSPPARTGLNTEAFF.

In regard to this clonotype: Germline and junction disagree at one end, which may indicate a read error. V is TRBV15 and J is TRBJ2-3; 8 bases are shared with TRBD2. The CDR3 runs 19 residues. The V gene's germline CDR1 is LNHNV and CDR2 YYDKDF (reference sequence). CDR3 loop: CSTSRDPGSSGVITDTQYF. CDR3 sequence (DNA): TGTTCCACCAGCAGAGATCCAGGTAGTAGCGGGGTTATCACAGATACGCAGTATTTT. Full variable domain (rest looked up from reference TRBV15 and TRBJ2-3): DAMVIQNPRYQVTQFGKPVTLSCSQTLNHNVMYWYQQKSSQAPKLLFHYYDKDFNNEADTPDNFQSRRPNTSFCFLDIRSPGLGDTAMYLCSTSRDPGSSGVITDTQYFGPGTRLTVL.

J is TRBJ2-2 and V is TRBV6-4; TRBD1 is a possible D gene (6 bases). The CDR3 contains 14 residues. Germline assignment: CDR1 MRHNA and CDR2 SNTAGT. V lost 5 bases and J lost 4, with 11 bases in between. The CDR3 sequence is CASSYTGSTGELFF. CDR3 DNA sequence: TGTGCCAGCAGTTATACAGGGAGCACCGGGGAGCTGTTTTTT.

In its sample, this clonotype was seen many times. The chain combines TRBV5-1 with TRBJ2-3; no clear D gene. Trimming left V 4 bases short and J 5 bases short, with 8 bases between. The CDR3 sequence is 12 residues long. Germline V gene sequence: CDR1 SGHRS, CDR2 YFSETQ. The CDR3 coding sequence is TGCGCCAGCAGCCCCTCAAGAGATACGCAGTATTTT. Protein sequence: CASSPSRDTQYF.

This clonotype was found many times. The chain couples TRBV6-1 to TRBJ1-1, with D unclear. This CDR3 is built from 13 residues. Between the trimmed V and J ends, which lost 5 bases and 6 bases, there was a span of 13 bases. Looked up from germline, CDR1 is MNHNS and CDR2 is SASEGT. The chain's CDR3 is CASSKPRTAEAFF. CDR3 nucleotides: TGTGCCAGCAGTAAGCCACGGACCGCTGAAGCTTTCTTT.

The chain joins TRBV6-1 to TRBJ2-3; 9 bases map to TRBD2. There are 16 residues in the CDR3. The V segment lost 2 bases and the J segment 6 bases; nucleotides outside the gene matches: 9. In germline, CDR1 is MNHNS, CDR2 SASEGT. This CDR3 reads CASSELSAGGLDTQYF. In DNA, the CDR3 is TGTGCCAGCAGTGAACTGTCGGCGGGGGGGCTGGATACGCAGTATTTT.

A remark on this clonotype: A much larger clone differs from this one at a single base, so this may be a read error. The chain links TRBV27 to TRBJ1-5, with D unclear. V shed 5 bases and J shed 11 bases, with 13 bases lying between them. The germline V gene has CDR1 MNHEY and CDR2 SMNVEV (reference sequence). The CDR3 loop spans 12 amino acids. This CDR3 is CASSPGRGTQHF. CDR3 nucleotide sequence: TGTGCCAGCAGTCCTGGACGGGGAACCCAGCATTTT.

This clonotype was counted a few times. The chain combines TRBV5-5 with TRBJ2-7, with unresolved D. Germline V gene lookup returns CDR1 SGHKS and CDR2 YYEKEE (reference sequence). This CDR3 is 17 amino acids long. The germline V and J ends were trimmed by 4 bases and 0 bases, with 20 bases remaining between them. The chain's CDR3 is CASSPHIEQTFSYEQYF. The CDR3 nucleotides read TGTGCCAGCAGCCCCCATATTGAACAAACTTTCTCCTACGAGCAGTACTTC.

This clonotype was recorded many times. The chain has TRBV12-3 or TRBV12-4 and TRBJ2-1, with 12 bases matching TRBD2. Losses at the gene ends were 10 bases for V and 6 bases for J; bases not matched to a gene: 13. This CDR3 spans 16 amino acids. The CDR3 is CANLPRLAGVGNEQFF. The CDR3 DNA reads TGTGCCAATCTCCCCAGACTAGCGGGAGTAGGCAATGAGCAGTTCTTC.